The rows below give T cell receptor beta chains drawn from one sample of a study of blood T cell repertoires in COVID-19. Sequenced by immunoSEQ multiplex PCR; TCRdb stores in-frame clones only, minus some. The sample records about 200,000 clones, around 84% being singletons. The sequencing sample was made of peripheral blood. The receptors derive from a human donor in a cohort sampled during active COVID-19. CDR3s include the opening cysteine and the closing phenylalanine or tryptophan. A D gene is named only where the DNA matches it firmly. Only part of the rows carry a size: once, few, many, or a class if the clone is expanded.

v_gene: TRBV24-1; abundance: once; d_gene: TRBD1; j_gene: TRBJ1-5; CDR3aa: CATSQGARNQPQHF; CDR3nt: TGTGCCACCTCCCAGGGGGCGCGGAATCAGCCCCAGCATTTT
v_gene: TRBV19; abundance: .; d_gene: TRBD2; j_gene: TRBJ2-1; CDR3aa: CASSITSGAYNEQFF; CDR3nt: TGTGCCAGTAGTATAACTAGCGGAGCCTACAATGAGCAGTTCTTC
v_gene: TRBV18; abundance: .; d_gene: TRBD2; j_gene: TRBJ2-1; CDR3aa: CASSTTGRAYNEQFF; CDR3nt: TGTGCCAGCTCCACGACCGGGAGGGCCTACAATGAGCAGTTCTTC
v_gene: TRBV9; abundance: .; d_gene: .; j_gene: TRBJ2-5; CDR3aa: CASSTAAAQETQYF; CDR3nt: TGTGCCAGCAGCACAGCCGCAGCACAAGAGACCCAGTACTTC
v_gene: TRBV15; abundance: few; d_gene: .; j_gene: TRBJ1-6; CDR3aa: CATSPRRRSPLHF; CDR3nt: TGTGCCACCAGCCCCCGACGGAGGTCACCCCTCCACTTT
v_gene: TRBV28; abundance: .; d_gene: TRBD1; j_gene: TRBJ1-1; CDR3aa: CASSFSGGIGTEAFF; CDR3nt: TGTGCCAGCAGTTTTTCAGGGGGCATAGGCACTGAAGCTTTCTTT
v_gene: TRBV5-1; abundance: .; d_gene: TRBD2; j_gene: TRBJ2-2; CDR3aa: CASRGTSGRNGELFF; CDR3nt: TGCGCCAGCCGAGGGACTAGCGGGAGAAACGGGGAGCTGTTTTTT
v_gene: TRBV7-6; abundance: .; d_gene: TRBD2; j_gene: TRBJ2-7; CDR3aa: CASSSNSGSSYEQYF; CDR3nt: TGTGCCAGCAGCTCAAATAGCGGGAGTTCCTACGAGCAGTACTTC
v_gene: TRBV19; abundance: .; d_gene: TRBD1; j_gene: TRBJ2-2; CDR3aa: CASSHGQGGGELFF; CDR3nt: TGTGCCAGTAGCCACGGACAGGGAGGCGGGGAGCTGTTTTTT
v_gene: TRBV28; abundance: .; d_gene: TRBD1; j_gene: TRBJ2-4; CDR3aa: CASSSGTENIQYF; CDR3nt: TGTGCCAGCAGTTCCGGGACAGAAAACATTCAGTACTTC
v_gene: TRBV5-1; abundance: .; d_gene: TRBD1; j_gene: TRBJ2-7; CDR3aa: CASRGDRAPAYEQYF; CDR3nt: TGCGCCAGCAGGGGTGACAGGGCCCCGGCCTACGAGCAGTACTTC
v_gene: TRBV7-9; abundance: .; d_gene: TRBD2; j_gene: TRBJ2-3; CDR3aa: CATTSGRIGDTQYF; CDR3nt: TGTGCCACTACAAGCGGGAGGATTGGGGATACGCAGTATTTT
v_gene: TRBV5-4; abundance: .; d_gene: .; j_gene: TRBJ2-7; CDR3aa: CASSLEAGNYEQYF; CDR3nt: TGTGCCAGCAGCTTGGAAGCAGGGAACTACGAGCAGTACTTC
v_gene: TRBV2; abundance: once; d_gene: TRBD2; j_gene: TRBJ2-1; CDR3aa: CASRTGTSGIDEQFF; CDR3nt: TGTGCCAGCAGAACCGGGACTAGCGGGATCGATGAGCAGTTCTTC
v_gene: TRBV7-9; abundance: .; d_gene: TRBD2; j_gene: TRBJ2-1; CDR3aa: CASSPRGGRAPYNEQFF; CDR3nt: TGTGCCAGCAGCCCACGGGGCGGGAGGGCCCCCTACAATGAGCAGTTCTTC
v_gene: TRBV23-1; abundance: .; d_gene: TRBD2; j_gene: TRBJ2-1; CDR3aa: CASSQSLAGGPKNEQFF; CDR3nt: TGCGCCAGCAGTCAATCGTTAGCGGGAGGGCCGAAGAATGAGCAGTTCTTC
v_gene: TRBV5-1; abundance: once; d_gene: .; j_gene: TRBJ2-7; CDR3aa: CASSLPGYEQYF; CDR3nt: TGCGCCAGCAGCTTGCCAGGCTACGAGCAGTACTTC
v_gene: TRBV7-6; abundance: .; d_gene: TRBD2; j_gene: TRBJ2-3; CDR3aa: CASSSGGWTTDTQYF; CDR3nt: TGTGCCAGCAGCTCGGGGGGGTGGACGACAGATACGCAGTATTTT
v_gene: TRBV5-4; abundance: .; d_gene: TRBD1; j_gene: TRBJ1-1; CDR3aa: CASSSPPGQGGSEAFF; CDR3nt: TGTGCCAGCAGCTCTCCACCGGGACAGGGTGGGTCTGAAGCTTTCTTT
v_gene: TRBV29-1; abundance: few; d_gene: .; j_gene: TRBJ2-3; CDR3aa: CSVESDSITDTQYF; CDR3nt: TGCAGCGTTGAATCGGACAGTATCACAGATACGCAGTATTTT
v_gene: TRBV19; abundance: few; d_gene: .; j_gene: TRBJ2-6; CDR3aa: CASSSQTGSGANVLTF; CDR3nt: TGTGCCAGCTCATCTCAGACAGGCTCTGGGGCCAACGTCCTGACTTTC
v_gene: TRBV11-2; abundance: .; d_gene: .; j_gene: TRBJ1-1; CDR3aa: CASSSDQVNTEAFF; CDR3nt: TGTGCCAGCAGCTCCGATCAGGTGAACACTGAAGCTTTCTTT
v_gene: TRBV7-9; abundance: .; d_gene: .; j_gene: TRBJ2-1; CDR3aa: CASSSGVGANEQFF; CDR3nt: TGTGCCAGCAGCTCGGGTGTGGGAGCCAATGAGCAGTTCTTC
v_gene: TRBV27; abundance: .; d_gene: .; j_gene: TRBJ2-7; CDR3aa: CASSLTPAGRSYEQYF; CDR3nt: TGTGCCAGCAGTTTAACCCCCGCGGGACGCTCCTACGAGCAGTACTTC
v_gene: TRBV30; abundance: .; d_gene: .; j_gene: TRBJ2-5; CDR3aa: CAWSVGSFQETQYF; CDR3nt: TGTGCCTGGAGTGTTGGCAGTTTCCAAGAGACCCAGTACTTC
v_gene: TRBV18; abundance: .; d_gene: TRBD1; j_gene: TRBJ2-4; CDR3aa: CASSLPGQGAGPAKNIQYF; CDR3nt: TGTGCCAGCTCACTACCGGGACAGGGGGCGGGACCAGCCAAAAACATTCAGTACTTC
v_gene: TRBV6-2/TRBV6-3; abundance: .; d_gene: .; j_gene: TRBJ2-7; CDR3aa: CASSYLREYPSEQYF; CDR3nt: TGTGCCAGCAGTTATCTTCGGGAGTACCCCTCAGAGCAGTACTTC
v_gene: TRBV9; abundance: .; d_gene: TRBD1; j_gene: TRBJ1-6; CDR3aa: CASSLRDSNSPLHF; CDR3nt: TGTGCCAGCAGCCTCCGGGACAGTAATTCACCCCTCCACTTT
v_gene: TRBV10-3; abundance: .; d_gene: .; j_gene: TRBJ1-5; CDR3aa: CAISRDKSNQPQHF; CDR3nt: TGTGCCATCAGCAGGGACAAGAGCAATCAGCCCCAGCATTTT
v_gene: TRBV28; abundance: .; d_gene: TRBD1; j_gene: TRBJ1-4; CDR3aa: CASSTGTGGDTTNEKLFF; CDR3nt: TGTGCCAGCAGTACCGGGACAGGGGGAGATACAACTAATGAAAAACTGTTTTTT
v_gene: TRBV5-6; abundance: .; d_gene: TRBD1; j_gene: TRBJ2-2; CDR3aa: CASSFFSPPGQGTGELFF; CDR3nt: TGTGCCAGCAGCTTTTTCAGCCCCCCGGGACAGGGGACCGGGGAGCTGTTTTTT
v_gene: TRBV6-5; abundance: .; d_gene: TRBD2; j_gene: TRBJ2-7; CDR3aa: CASRTGTSGSYEQYF; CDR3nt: TGTGCCAGCAGGACCGGGACTAGCGGTTCCTACGAGCAGTACTTC
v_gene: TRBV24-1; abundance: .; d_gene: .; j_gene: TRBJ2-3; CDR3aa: CATSDPSVISTDTQYF; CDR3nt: TGTGCCACCAGTGACCCTAGCGTCATTAGCACAGATACGCAGTATTTT
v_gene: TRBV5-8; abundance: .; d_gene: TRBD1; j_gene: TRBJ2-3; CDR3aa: CASSYGQVGADTQYF; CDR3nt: TGTGCCAGCAGCTACGGACAGGTTGGGGCAGATACGCAGTATTTT
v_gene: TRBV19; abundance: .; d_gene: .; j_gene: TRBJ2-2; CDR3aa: CASSMVPGAGELFF; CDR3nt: TGTGCCAGTAGTATGGTGCCAGGGGCCGGGGAGCTGTTTTTT
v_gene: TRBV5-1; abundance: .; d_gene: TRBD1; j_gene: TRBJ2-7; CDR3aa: CASRKDRGAYEQYF; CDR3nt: TGCGCCAGCAGAAAGGACAGGGGTGCATACGAGCAGTACTTC
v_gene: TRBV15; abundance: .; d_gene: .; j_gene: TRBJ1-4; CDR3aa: CATGGDEKLFF; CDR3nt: TGTGCCACAGGGGGGGATGAAAAACTGTTTTTT
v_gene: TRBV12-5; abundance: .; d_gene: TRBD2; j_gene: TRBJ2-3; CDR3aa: CASGLGLGGRFDTDTQYF; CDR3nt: TGTGCTAGTGGTTTGGGCCTAGGCGGGAGATTCGACACAGATACGCAGTATTTT
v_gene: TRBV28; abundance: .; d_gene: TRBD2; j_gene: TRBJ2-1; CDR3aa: CASRLAGVTYNEQFF; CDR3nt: TGTGCCAGCCGTCTAGCGGGAGTTACCTACAATGAGCAGTTCTTC
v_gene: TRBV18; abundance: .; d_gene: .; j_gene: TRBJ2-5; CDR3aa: CASSPFSGELQETQYF; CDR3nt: TGTGCCAGCTCACCGTTTTCCGGGGAGCTCCAAGAGACCCAGTACTTC
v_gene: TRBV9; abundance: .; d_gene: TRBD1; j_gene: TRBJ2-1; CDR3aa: CASTKTGNSYNEQFF; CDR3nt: TGTGCCAGCACCAAGACAGGGAACTCCTACAATGAGCAGTTCTTC
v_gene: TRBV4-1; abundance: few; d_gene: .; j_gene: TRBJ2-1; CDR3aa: CASSQRLDREQFF; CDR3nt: TGCGCCAGCAGCCAACGCCTGGACAGAGAGCAGTTCTTC
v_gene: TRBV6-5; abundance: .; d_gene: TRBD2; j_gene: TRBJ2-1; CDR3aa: CASISGGEGRNEQFF; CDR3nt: TGTGCCAGCATTAGCGGGGGGGAGGGGAGGAATGAGCAGTTCTTC
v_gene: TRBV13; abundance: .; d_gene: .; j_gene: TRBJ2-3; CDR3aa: CASSLARTSDTQYF; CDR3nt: TGTGCCAGCAGCTTGGCTAGGACTTCAGATACGCAGTATTTT
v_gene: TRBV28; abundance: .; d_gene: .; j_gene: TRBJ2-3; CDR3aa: CASSFLAGLTDTQYF; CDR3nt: TGTGCCAGCAGTTTTTTGGCGGGGCTCACAGATACGCAGTATTTT
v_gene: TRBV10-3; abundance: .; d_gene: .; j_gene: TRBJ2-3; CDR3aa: CAIRGPSTDTQYF; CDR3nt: TGTGCCATCAGGGGGCCTAGCACAGATACGCAGTATTTT
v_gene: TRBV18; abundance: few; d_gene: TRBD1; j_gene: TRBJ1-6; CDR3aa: CASSPDRFGNSPLHF; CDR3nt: TGTGCCAGCTCACCGGACAGGTTCGGTAATTCACCCCTCCACTTT
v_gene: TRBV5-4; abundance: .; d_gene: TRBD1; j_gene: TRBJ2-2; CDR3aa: CASVPDRGLTGELFF; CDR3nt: TGTGCCAGCGTCCCGGACAGGGGTCTCACCGGGGAGCTGTTTTTT
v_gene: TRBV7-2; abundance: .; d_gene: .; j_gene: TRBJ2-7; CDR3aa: CASSLSRNYEQYF; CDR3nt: TGTGCCAGCAGCTTAAGTAGAAACTACGAGCAGTACTTC
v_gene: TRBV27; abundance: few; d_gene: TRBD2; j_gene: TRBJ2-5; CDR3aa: CASSLSGLAEETQYF; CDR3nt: TGTGCCAGCAGTTTATCGGGACTAGCAGAAGAGACCCAGTACTTC
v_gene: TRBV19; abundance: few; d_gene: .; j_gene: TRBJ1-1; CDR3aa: CASSLYTEAFF; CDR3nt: TGTGCCAGTAGTCTATACACTGAAGCTTTCTTT
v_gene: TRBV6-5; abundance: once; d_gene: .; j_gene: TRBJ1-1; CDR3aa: CASSYGGAVAFF; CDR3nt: TGTGCCAGCAGTTACGGGGGGGCGGTAGCTTTCTTT
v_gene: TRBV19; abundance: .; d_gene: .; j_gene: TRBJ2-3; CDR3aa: CASRDRGRESTDTQYF; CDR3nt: TGTGCCAGTAGGGACAGAGGGCGGGAGAGCACAGATACGCAGTATTTT